Listed here are 30 T cell receptor beta chains from one sample, sequenced in a study of long-term antiretroviral therapy in people with HIV (dated 2022 in TCRdb). Sequencing of the TRB variable region was done with the immunoSEQ hsTCRB v3.0 assay at survey level resolution. As stored in TCRdb, this immuneACCESS dataset retains in-frame rearrangements with V and J assigned. A fraction of the clones does not appear; measured against another copy, unresolved V genes explain less than half of the discrepancy, and the remainder lacks a known reason. This sample gives 35,000 to 50,000 clones in total; more than 75% of them show up just once. The leading ten clones occupy 5.1% of the sample. This specimen consisted of unsorted PBMCs, obtained 0.1 years before starting antiretroviral therapy. The receptors derive from a woman aged 45-65 years with HIV.

The chain has TRBV2 and TRBJ2-5; 12 positions agree with TRBD2. There are 17 residues in the CDR3. J lost 5 bases, V lost 4 bases, and 11 bases had no gene match. Germline V gene lookup returns CDR1 SNHLY and CDR2 FYNNEI. DNA of the CDR3: TGTGCCAGCAGTGGGGCTAGCGGGGGGGCCGTATTTGAGACCCAGTACTTC. Protein product: CASSGASGGAVFETQYF.

In this sample, this clone turned up once. This chain uses TRBV29-1 with TRBJ2-3; 15 nucleotides align to TRBD2. Germline V gene lookup returns CDR1 SQVTM and CDR2 ANQGSEA. Trimming removed 4 bases from V and 0 bases from J; junction bases left unmatched: 8. The CDR3 spans 18 residues. CDR3 in DNA: TGCAGCGTTGTAATCTGGACTAGCGGGGGGGGCAGCACAGATACGCAGTATTTT. This sequence encodes CSVVIWTSGGGSTDTQYF.

The genes are TRBV6-5 and TRBJ1-2; D not resolved. The V gene's germline CDR1 is MNHEY and CDR2 SVGAGI. There are 13 residues in the CDR3. V lost 5 bases, J lost 4 bases, and 11 bases lay in between. This chain's CDR3 is CASSARRAYGYTF. The CDR3 DNA reads TGTGCCAGCAGTGCCCGACGGGCCTATGGCTACACCTTC.

The CDR3 loop reads CASSLGGAWDEEGYEQYF. The CDR3 coding sequence is TGTGCCAGCAGCTTGGGCGGGGCGTGGGACGAAGAGGGCTACGAGCAGTACTTC. V is TRBV5-4 and J is TRBJ2-7; TRBD2 might be the D (6 bases). Trimming shortened V by 0 bases and J by 3 bases, and 22 bases separated the two germline ends. Germline CDR1 SGHNT, CDR2 YYREEE (reference sequence). CDR3 length: 18 residues.

CDR3 region: CASSFLSGTGPTNEKLFF. CDR3 in DNA: TGTGCCAGCAGCTTCCTTTCCGGGACAGGCCCTACTAATGAAAAACTGTTTTTT. The V call is TRBV5-4, the J call TRBJ1-4, with 8 bases lining up with TRBD1. Germline lookup yields CDR1 SGHNT and CDR2 YYREEE (reference sequence). The CDR3 consists of 18 residues. V shed 2 bases and J 2 bases; nucleotides not matched to a gene: 11.

The rearrangement uses TRBV7-9 and TRBJ1-1; 9 bases are shared with TRBD1. This CDR3 comprises 15 residues. The V gene's germline CDR1 is SEHNR and CDR2 FQNEAQ (reference sequence). The junction had 9 bases not matched to a gene; V was cut back by 7 bases and J by 3 bases. This CDR3 is CASIATGGADTEAFF. CDR3 DNA: TGTGCCAGCATCGCCACAGGGGGCGCGGACACTGAAGCTTTCTTT.

This chain joins TRBV10-3 and TRBJ2-7; TRBD2 matches 12 bases. Germline V gives CDR1 ENHRY, CDR2 SYGVKD. This CDR3 is built from 13 residues. Germline trimming cut 4 bases from V and 6 bases from J; bases unmatched to any gene: 1. CDR3 DNA sequence: TGTGCCATCAGTGTGACTAGCGGGGGCGAGCAGTACTTC. Amino acid sequence: CAISVTSGGEQYF.

Remarks on this clone: The same CDR3 also results from other DNA sequences found in this sample. This chain connects TRBV4-2 to TRBJ2-7, with 7 bases fitting TRBD2. With V trimmed by 1 base and J by 5 bases, 2 bases remained unmatched. This CDR3 spans 13 amino acids. CDR1 is LGHNA, CDR2 YNFKEQ, per germline. The CDR3 is CASSQGGRDEQYF. The CDR3 DNA follows: TGTGCCAGCAGCCAAGGAGGGAGGGACGAGCAGTACTTC.

This chain links TRBV4-1 with TRBJ2-7, with D possibly TRBD1 on 6 matching bases. Germline V gives CDR1 MGHRA, CDR2 YSYEKL. Trimming shortened V by 0 bases and J by 3 bases, and 15 bases separated the two germline ends. The CDR3 covers 16 residues. The CDR3 spells CASSQDFRQVGYEQYF. For the CDR3, the DNA is TGCGCCAGCAGCCAAGATTTTCGACAGGTCGGCTACGAGCAGTACTTC.

This chain links TRBV5-1 with TRBJ2-7, with 8 bases matching TRBD1. The CDR3 has 14 residues. Trimming took 2 bases from V and 5 from J; bases not matched to a gene: 6. Germline CDR1 and CDR2: SGHRS and YFSETQ. This CDR3 reads CASSLGQGINEQYF. The DNA of the CDR3 is TGCGCCAGCAGCTTAGGACAGGGTATCAACGAGCAGTACTTC.

V gene TRBV10-3 combines with J gene TRBJ1-2; unclear D gene. The germline V and J ends were trimmed by 0 bases and 8 bases, with 7 bases remaining between them. CDR1 and CDR2 from the germline V gene are ENHRY and SYGVKD. There are 12 residues in the CDR3. The CDR3 sequence: CAISESGWGYTF. CDR3 nucleotides: TGTGCCATCAGTGAGTCCGGCTGGGGCTACACCTTC.

This clone was observed a few times. The CDR3, as DNA: TGTGCCTGGAGCCCCGGGGGAGGTCGGGGCTACACCTTC. It encodes CAWSPGGGRGYTF. The rearrangement uses TRBV30 and TRBJ1-2, with D tentatively TRBD1 (5 bases). Germline CDR1 and CDR2: GTSNPN and SVGIG (reference sequence). V was trimmed by 3 bases and J by 8 bases, leaving 16 bases between them. This CDR3 is 13 amino acids long.

This chain links TRBV15 with TRBJ2-1, with TRBD1 matching over 7 bases. V lost 0 bases to trimming and J lost 7 bases; unmatched junction nucleotides: 3. The CDR3 totals 14 residues. The germline CDR1 and CDR2 sequences are LNHNV and YYDKDF (reference sequence). This CDR3 reads CATSREQGRNEQFF. As DNA, the CDR3 is TGTGCCACCAGCAGAGAACAGGGGCGTAATGAGCAGTTCTTC.

This clone was seen only once. The V and J genes are TRBV4-3 and TRBJ2-7, with 8 bases aligning to TRBD1. The CDR3 covers 12 residues. Germline V gene lookup returns CDR1 LGHNA and CDR2 YSLEER. J was trimmed by 5 bases and V by 4 bases; bases with no gene match: 1. The CDR3 sequence is CASSLGQDEQYF. The CDR3 coding sequence is TGCGCCAGCAGCCTGGGACAGGACGAGCAGTACTTC.

The rearrangement uses TRBV7-2 and TRBJ1-2; 7 bases are a match to TRBD1. CDR3 length: 14 amino acids. V dropped 4 bases and J dropped 5; count of bases not matched to a gene: 7. Germline V gene sequence: CDR1 SGHTA, CDR2 FQGNSA. The CDR3 DNA reads as TGTGCCAGCAGCTCCCGACAGGGTATATATGGCTACACCTTC. This gives the protein CASSSRQGIYGYTF.

CDR3 residues: CASGAGGAYSYEQYF. The CDR3 region has the DNA TGTGCCAGCGGGGCGGGGGGGGCCTACTCCTACGAGCAGTACTTC. The chain links TRBV2 to TRBJ2-7; 9 bases fit TRBD2. This CDR3 is 15 amino acids long. The germline CDR1 and CDR2 sequences are SNHLY and FYNNEI. After removal of 8 bases from V and 0 bases from J, the junction contained 8 bases not matched to a gene.

The gene calls are TRBV19 and TRBJ1-5; D uncertain. This CDR3 has 13 residues. V was shortened by 6 bases and J by 0 bases, with 6 bases between the two germline ends. Germline CDR1 LNHDA, CDR2 SQIVND (reference sequence). CDR3 residues: CASSDSSNQPQHF. The CDR3, as DNA: TGTGCCAGTAGCGATAGTAGCAATCAGCCCCAGCATTTT.

The chain employs TRBV4-1 and TRBJ1-2, with D possibly TRBD1 on 6 matching bases. Germline CDR1 reads MGHRA; CDR2 reads YSYEKL. Trimming pared 2 bases from V and 8 bases from J, leaving 21 bases between. The CDR3 runs to 16 residues. The CDR3 sequence: CASSQNPSTGRDGYTF. The CDR3 coding sequence is TGCGCCAGCAGCCAAAACCCGTCTACAGGGCGGGACGGCTACACCTTC.

A few counts support this clone. The chain carries TRBV7-9 and TRBJ1-5, with 7 bases aligning to TRBD1. Trimming removed 0 bases from V and 4 bases from J; junction bases left unmatched: 3. This CDR3 region has 15 residues. Germline-derived CDR1 and CDR2 are SEHNR and FQNEAQ (reference sequence). CDR3 protein: CASSLASRGNQPQHF. DNA of the CDR3: TGTGCCAGCAGCTTAGCCTCCAGGGGGAATCAGCCCCAGCATTTT.

The V and J genes are TRBV9 and TRBJ2-7, with 9 bases fitting TRBD2. The CDR3 length is 14 residues. V shed 4 bases, J shed 1 base, and the junction held 3 bases outside the gene matches. CDR1 and CDR2 (germline): SGDLS, YYNGEE. CDR3 sequence (DNA): TGTGCCAGCAGCCCTCTAGCGGGGTCCTACGAGCAGTACTTC. Translation: CASSPLAGSYEQYF.

The chain links TRBV9 to TRBJ2-3, with a weak D call TRBD2 (5 bases). Germline values: CDR1 SGDLS, CDR2 YYNGEE. The CDR3 consists of 14 residues. V lost 3 bases and J lost 4, with 12 bases in between. The DNA of the CDR3 is TGTGCCAGCAGCGCCCCTGTCGGGGCAGATACGCAGTATTTT. The encoded protein is CASSAPVGADTQYF.

The chain recombines TRBV5-1 with TRBJ2-2; D call uncertain. Trimming took 0 bases from V and 7 from J, leaving 10 bases between them. CDR3 size: 14 residues. CDR1 is SGHRS, CDR2 YFSETQ, per germline. The CDR3 region has the DNA TGCGCCAGCAGCTTGGGTCCGTCTGGCGGGGAGCTGTTTTTT. Its protein is CASSLGPSGGELFF.

This clone was picked up a small number of times. The chain carries TRBV2 and TRBJ1-1; D not resolved. CDR1 is SNHLY and CDR2 is FYNNEI in the germline V gene. Trimming pared 6 bases from V and 7 bases from J, leaving 12 bases between. CDR3 size: 12 residues. CDR3 bases: TGTGCCAGCAGGAGGCAGGTTAATGAAGCTTTCTTT. The encoded protein is CASRRQVNEAFF. Based on the CDR3 plus reference TRBV2 and TRBJ1-1, the full variable domain is EPEVTQTPSHQVTQMGQEVILRCVPISNHLYFYWYRQILGQKVEFLVSFYNNEISEKSEIFDDQFSVERPDGSNFTLKIRSTKLEDSAMYFCASRRQVNEAFFGQGTRLTVV.

The rearrangement joins TRBV21-1 to TRBJ1-2; the DNA was not compared with TRBD1, the D call given in the table. TRBV21-1 is a documented pseudogene. The CDR3 totals 10 residues. CDR3 nucleotides: TGTGCCAGCAGCAGGGCTCGCTACACCTTC. This gives the protein CASSRARYTF.

This clone was recorded once. The rearrangement links TRBV29-1 to TRBJ1-1, with 7 bases lining up with TRBD1. Germline V gives CDR1 SQVTM, CDR2 ANQGSEA. This CDR3 is 12 amino acids long. V lost 3 bases to trimming and J lost 4 bases; unmatched junction nucleotides: 2. The CDR3 protein is CSVDDRVTEAFF. The CDR3, as DNA: TGCAGCGTTGACGACAGGGTCACTGAAGCTTTCTTT.

This rearrangement joins TRBV7-3 to TRBJ1-1, with 7 nucleotides matching TRBD1. CDR1 SGHTA and CDR2 FQGTGA come from the germline V gene. V was pared by 5 bases and J by 5 bases, with 8 bases of the junction left unmatched. The CDR3 is 14 amino acids. CDR3 protein: CASSVRQGSTEAFF. CDR3 sequence (DNA): TGTGCCAGCAGCGTGCGACAGGGCTCAACTGAAGCTTTCTTT.

The V gene is TRBV27, the J gene TRBJ1-4, with D unclear. The CDR3 consists of 14 residues. V lost 1 base and J 2 bases, leaving 5 bases between the germline ends. In germline, CDR1 is MNHEY, CDR2 SMNVEV (reference sequence). CDR3 region: CASSLLATNEKLFF. CDR3 DNA sequence: TGTGCCAGCAGTTTATTAGCGACTAATGAAAAACTGTTTTTT.

This clone was seen more than once but under ten times. The V gene is TRBV5-6, the J gene TRBJ2-1, with D unclear. The CDR3 has 12 amino acids. CDR1 and CDR2 from the germline V gene are SGHDT and YYEEEE. V dropped 1 base and J dropped 4 bases, with 3 bases sitting between them. CDR3 DNA sequence: TGTGCCAGCAGCTTGTATTACAATGAGCAGTTCTTC. Residues: CASSLYYNEQFF. The whole variable domain, remainder taken from reference TRBV5-6 and TRBJ2-1, is DAGVTQSPTHLIKTRGQQVTLRCSPKSGHDTVSWYQQALGQGPQFIFQYYEEEERQRGNFPDRFSGHQFPNYSSELNVNALLLGDSALYLCASSLYYNEQFFGPGTRLTVL.

This sequence joins TRBV5-1 and TRBJ1-2; 11 bases line up with TRBD1. In germline, CDR1 is SGHRS, CDR2 YFSETQ. V lost 4 bases, J lost 4 bases, and 6 bases stayed unmatched. The CDR3 is 15 residues long. The CDR3 here is CASSGGTGGGYGYTF. DNA of the CDR3: TGCGCCAGCAGCGGAGGGACAGGGGGTGGCTATGGCTACACCTTC.

The gene calls are TRBV19 and TRBJ1-2; a possible D gene is TRBD1 (6 bases). CDR1 and CDR2 from the germline V gene are LNHDA and SQIVND (reference sequence). CDR3 size: 14 residues. The ends were cut back, 7 bases at V and 4 bases at J, with 16 bases in the middle. The CDR3 protein is CASTQQGPLYGYTF. Here the CDR3 DNA reads TGTGCCAGTACCCAACAGGGACCCCTCTATGGCTACACCTTC.